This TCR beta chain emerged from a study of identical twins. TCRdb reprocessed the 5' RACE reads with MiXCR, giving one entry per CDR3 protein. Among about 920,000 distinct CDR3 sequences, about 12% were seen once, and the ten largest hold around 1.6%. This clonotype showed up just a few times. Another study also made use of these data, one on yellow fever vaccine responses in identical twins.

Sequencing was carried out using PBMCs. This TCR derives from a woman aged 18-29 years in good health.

This CDR3 is CASSYSAGAQYF. The CDR3 coding sequence is TGTGCCAGCAGTTACTCGGCGGGGGCCCAGTACTTC. The chain is built from TRBV12-3 or TRBV12-4 and TRBJ2-5; 7 positions agree with TRBD2. V lost 4 bases, J lost 9 bases, and 5 bases stayed unmatched. The CDR3 is 12 amino acids.